This entry features one TCR beta chain sequence. Its antigen is as yet unknown. The record originates from a study of CD8 T cells in Susac syndrome. Study-level points and caveats: The study conceded that its TCR sequencing and HLA analysis involved relatively few individuals.

From blood CD8+ and CD4+ T cells, TCR beta sequences were generated. TEMRA cells were FACS-enriched and CD8+ and CD4+ T cells negatively isolated. When the RNA was reverse transcribed, random hexamers were used with an input of roughly 0.45 to 1 ug. The authors amplified TCR beta CDR3 across 54 Vbeta and 13 Jbeta using immunoSEQ multiplex PCR. MiXCR, run by TCRdb on the immunoSEQ multiplex PCR reads, gives a single entry per CDR3 protein. This table has a few hundred thousand distinct CDR3 sequences, approximately 95% appearing once. The length of the CDR3 is 14 residues. Germline V gene data show CDR1 as DFQATT and CDR2 as SNEGSKA (reference sequence).

Material for sequencing was CD4+ T cells from PBMCs. This chain joins TRBV20-1 and TRBJ2-3, with 7 nucleotides matching TRBD2. The clonotype was recovered from a human donor with multiple sclerosis. CDR3 in DNA: TGCAGGGTGGGTCAAGCGGGGAACACAGATACGCAGTATTTT. Protein sequence: CRVGQAGNTDTQYF.